This T cell receptor beta chain was profiled in a study of T cells expressing NK-cell markers. There are 19 residues in the CDR3. Looked up from germline, CDR1 is SGHRS and CDR2 is YFSETQ. TCRdb re-analyzed the 5' RACE reads; it lists each CDR3 protein once, without DNA. Its listing shows roughly 180,000 distinct CDR3 sequences. This sequence was found in a woman aged 18 to 75 in good health. Sequenced sample: blood T cells: a sorted CD56 or NKG2C T cell subset, CD4+ or CD8+ T cells, or bulk PBMC T cells (not recorded which). V usage is TRBV5-1 and J usage is TRBJ2-5; TCRdb picks TRBD2, but there is no DNA to check that call. The CDR3 protein is CASSLGLAGGLSSRETQYF.